This T cell receptor (beta chain) was obtained from a study of a mutant IDH1 vaccine in newly diagnosed glioma. Time point meaning: week 35, safety follow-up. Doses consisted of 300 ug of mutant IDH1 20-mer peptide each, paired with topical imiquimod. The patients received vaccinations eight times, in weeks 1, 3, 5, 7, 11, 15, 19 and 23. In regard to this clone: Its target is not known.

Profiled with immunoSEQ multiplex PCR; TCRdb holds only in-frame clones, not every one. The top ten clones hold roughly 4.3% of a sample with roughly 68,000 clones, about 74% of them seen once. V was shortened by 4 bases and J by 0 bases, with 10 bases between the two germline ends. Germline CDR1 reads SQVTM; CDR2 reads ANQGSEA. The CDR3 contains 15 residues. The TCR originated in a man aged 45-60 years with glioma. The J gene is TRBJ2-6, the V gene TRBV29-1; D gene unclear. Source: PBMCs, taken from a glioma patient whose treatment included an IDH1 peptide vaccine. The CDR3 protein is CSVVRSPSGANVLTF. The CDR3 DNA follows: TGCAGCGTTGTCCGCTCGCCCTCTGGGGCCAACGTCCTGACTTTC. Looking up the rest from reference TRBV29-1 and TRBJ2-6 gives the full variable domain: SAVISQKPSRDICQRGTSLTIQCQVDSQVTMMFWYRQQPGQSLTLIATANQGSEATYESGFVIDKFPISRPNLTFSTLTVSNMSPEDSSIYLCSVVRSPSGANVLTFGAGSRLTVL.